This paragraph reports one T cell receptor beta chain. Its antigen is as yet unknown. The CDR3 consists of 15 residues. The germline CDR1 and CDR2 sequences are MNHEY and SVGAGI. V was pared by 6 bases and J by 4 bases, with 15 bases between. TCRdb's table, derived via immunoSEQ multiplex PCR, lists solely in-frame clones and lacks some. The sample lists some 140,000 clones, 86% seen once, with 5.5% in the top ten. The data belong to a study of T cell responses to AZD1222 COVID-19 vaccine. Study-wide results and limits: Of the AZD1222 recipients, only five to seven were seropositive at baseline.

The sequence was collected from an adult in good health. The material sequenced was peripheral blood, taken on day 0 of MenACWY control vaccination. This chain connects TRBV6-5 to TRBJ2-2; D unresolved. The CDR3 nucleotides read TGTGCCAGCAGACCCGCCGTTTCTGGCACCGGGGAGCTGTTTTTT. This codes for CASRPAVSGTGELFF.